Listed below are T cell receptor beta chains from one sample, sequenced in a study of blood T cell repertoires in COVID-19. The protocol was immunoSEQ multiplex PCR, while the TCRdb copy is restricted to in-frame clones and leaves out a portion. The table includes roughly 190,000 clones, 75% to 95% detected once. Sequencing input: peripheral blood. These receptors were obtained from a man between 50 and 59 years old with acute or convalescent COVID-19. Each CDR3 is given without its conserved first and last residue.

V: TRBV5-1
J: TRBJ2-1
CDR3: ASSLITSGRREQF

V: TRBV24-1
J: TRBJ1-5
CDR3: ATSAPYSNQPQH

V: TRBV2
J: TRBJ2-1
CDR3: ASSASERYYNEQF

V: TRBV6-9
J: TRBJ1-5
CDR3: ASSPRTGSYNQPQH

V: TRBV6-2/TRBV6-3
J: TRBJ2-1
CDR3: ASSSFSGTVTYNEQF

V: TRBV6-5
J: TRBJ1-2
CDR3: ASSYSDRGNYGYT

V: TRBV9
J: TRBJ1-1
CDR3: ASSVGDGNLNTEAF

V: TRBV7-9
J: TRBJ2-1
CDR3: ASRGTGNEQF

V: TRBV5-1
J: TRBJ1-4
CDR3: ASRYTGGGLEKLF

V: TRBV18
J: TRBJ1-1
CDR3: ASSPTGNTEAF

V: TRBV4-2
J: TRBJ2-3
CDR3: ASSRDNLKNTQY

V: TRBV11-2
J: TRBJ1-2
CDR3: ASSLQGQGYGYT

V: TRBV10-3
J: TRBJ2-2
CDR3: AISESRGRAGELF

V: TRBV29-1
J: TRBJ1-5
CDR3: SVQLTTGGNQPQH

V: TRBV10-3
J: TRBJ1-3
CDR3: AISESTVNTIY